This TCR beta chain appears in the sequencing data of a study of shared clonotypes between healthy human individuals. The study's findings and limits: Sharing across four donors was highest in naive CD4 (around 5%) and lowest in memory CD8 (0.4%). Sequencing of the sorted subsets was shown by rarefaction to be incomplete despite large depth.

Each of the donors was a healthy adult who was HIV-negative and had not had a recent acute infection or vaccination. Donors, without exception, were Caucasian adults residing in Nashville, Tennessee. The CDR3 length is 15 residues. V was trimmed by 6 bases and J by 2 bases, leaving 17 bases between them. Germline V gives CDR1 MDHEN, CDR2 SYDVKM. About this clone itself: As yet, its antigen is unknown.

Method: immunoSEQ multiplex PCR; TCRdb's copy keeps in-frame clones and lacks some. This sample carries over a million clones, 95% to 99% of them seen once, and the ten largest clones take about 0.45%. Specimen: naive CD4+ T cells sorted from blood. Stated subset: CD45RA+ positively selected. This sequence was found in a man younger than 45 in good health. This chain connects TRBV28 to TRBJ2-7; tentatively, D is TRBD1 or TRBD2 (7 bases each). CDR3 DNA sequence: TGTGCCAGCAGCCCGGGGGGACAGTCGACCTACGAGCAGTACTTC. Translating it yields CASSPGGQSTYEQYF.